The sequence of this T cell receptor (beta chain) was determined in a study of T cells in Graves' hyperthyroidism and ophthalmopathy. Regarding this clonotype: What it binds is not known.

CDR3 length: 14 amino acids. V was pared by 5 bases and J by 1 base, with 11 bases between. Germline V gene sequence: CDR1 SGHTA, CDR2 FQGTGA. General study results and limits: Ophthalmopathy was identified by the model a median approximately 6.9 months ahead of onset.

Patients with ophthalmopathy all had a Clinical Activity Score of at least 3, a NOSPECS grade of at least 4 and duration under 3 months. Uncontrolled infection, other autoimmune disease, pregnancy or lactation excluded patients. Diagnostic decisions used clinical symptoms, serum thyroxine and TRAb, thyroid ultrasound and orbital computed tomography. TCR beta CDR3 regions were amplified from RNA transcripts. HTBI primers were employed in a first-round RT-PCR of the TCR CDR3. TCRdb used MiXCR to reprocess the multiplex PCR reads, holding one entry per CDR3 protein. Seen here are about 380,000 distinct CDR3 sequences, approximately 18% observed once, and the top ten hold over 35%.

Sequencing used blood. The V and J genes are TRBV7-3 and TRBJ1-1; D uncertain. This TCR was sampled from a young man with Graves' ophthalmopathy. DNA for the CDR3: TGTGCCAGCAGCCGATCGCACGGGAACACTGAAGCTTTCTTT. It codes for CASSRSHGNTEAFF.